This T cell receptor (beta chain) was captured by sequencing in a study of OX40 agonist ivuxolimab in advanced cancers. The overall study: Patients took ivuxolimab, an agonistic anti-OX40 (CD134) antibody. Partial responses occurred in three patients (one hepatocellular carcinoma, two cutaneous melanoma).

At cycle 4 day 1, cycle 7 day 1, and baseline, blood was sampled. Concerning this clone: The antigen remains unidentified.

CDR3 length: 15 amino acids. V lost 3 bases and J lost 0, with 11 bases in between. The V gene's germline CDR1 is LNHNV and CDR2 YYDKDF (reference sequence). Regarding the study as a whole: CD4+ and CD8+ blood T cells expanded clonally by week 6 at 0.1 to 3.0 mg/kg.

TCRdb keeps only in-frame clones here, not all; method: immunoSEQ multiplex PCR. The data hold about 20,000 clones, with around 86% observed a single time. Here the sequenced sample was CD4+ or CD8+ T cells sorted from blood, taken in a trial of the OX40 agonist ivuxolimab. This sequence originates from an adult with an advanced solid tumor such as melanoma, head and neck, liver or kidney cancer. The genes are TRBV15 and TRBJ2-5; D is uncertain. CDR3 in amino acids: CATSSIKMYQETQYF. CDR3 nucleotide sequence: TGTGCCACCAGCAGTATCAAGATGTACCAAGAGACCCAGTACTTC. Full variable domain (missing parts from reference TRBV15 and TRBJ2-5): DAMVIQNPRYQVTQFGKPVTLSCSQTLNHNVMYWYQQKSSQAPKLLFHYYDKDFNNEADTPDNFQSRRPNTSFCFLDIRSPGLGDTAMYLCATSSIKMYQETQYFGPGTRLLVL.